A single sample gave rise to the 2 T cell receptor beta chains below, sequenced in a study of CD8 T cells in Susac syndrome. A quantity of about 0.5 to 1 ug RNA underwent reverse transcription using random hexamers. TCRdb re-analysed the immunoSEQ multiplex PCR reads in MiXCR, keeping a single row per CDR3 protein. The table shows hundreds of thousands of distinct CDR3 sequences, with approximately 90% occurring only once. The sample was CD8+ T cells from PBMCs. The receptors were sampled from a human donor with multiple sclerosis.

This sequence joins TRBV3-1 and TRBJ2-1, with D maybe TRBD2 (5 bases). Trimming left V 3 bases short and J 0 bases short, with 15 bases between. The CDR3 is 17 amino acids. Germline V CDR1 and CDR2: LGHDT, YNNKEL (reference sequence). The CDR3: CASSHDLGESSYNEQFF. CDR3 nucleotides: TGTGCCAGCAGCCACGATCTCGGGGAAAGCTCCTACAATGAGCAGTTCTTC.

V gene TRBV6-2 or TRBV6-3 combines with J gene TRBJ1-4, with 9 bases fitting TRBD1. In germline, CDR1 is MNHEY, CDR2 SVGEGT. V dropped 5 bases and J dropped 8; count of bases not matched to a gene: 9. There are 15 residues in the CDR3. The CDR3 DNA is TGTGCCAGCAGTGACACCGGGACAGGGTTGGAAAAACTGTTTTTT. It translates to CASSDTGTGLEKLFF.